This entry lists 12 T cell receptor beta chains sequenced from one sample in a study of cytomegalovirus exposure and HLA in healthy donors. The PCR ran on 60 Vbeta and 13 Jbeta primers. The table came from immunoSEQ multiplex PCR; TCRdb's copy has only in-frame clones and leaves some out. The sample lists roughly 60,000 clones, about 71% seen once, with roughly a fifth in the top ten. The sample taken for sequencing was PBMCs. These receptors originate from a woman aged 55-69 years in good health and CMV-seropositive.

The rearrangement links TRBV4-3 to TRBJ1-1, with D perhaps TRBD1 (5 bases). The germline gives CDR1 LGHNA, CDR2 YSLEER. Trimming removed 4 bases at V and 5 bases at J, with 11 bases between. This CDR3 has 13 amino acids. The CDR3 DNA reads as TGCGCCAGCAGCCCAGGGTATTATACTGAAGCTTTCTTT. It translates to CASSPGYYTEAFF.

The rearrangement joins TRBV7-2 to TRBJ1-1, with D uncertain. Germline V CDR1 and CDR2: SGHTA, FQGNSA. Trimming pared 3 bases from V and 0 bases from J, leaving 14 bases between. The CDR3 runs to 16 residues. The CDR3 loop is CASSFLAHSMNTEAFF. CDR3 bases: TGTGCCAGCAGCTTTCTCGCCCATTCTATGAACACTGAAGCTTTCTTT.

This clone was seen a handful of times. The chain recombines TRBV10-3 with TRBJ1-6; D ambiguous. Between the trimmed V and J ends, which lost 6 bases and 5 bases, there was a span of 11 bases. CDR3 length equals 14 residues. Looked up from germline, CDR1 is ENHRY and CDR2 is SYGVKD. CDR3 amino acids: CAIRADTHNSPLHF. The CDR3 DNA sequence: TGTGCCATCAGGGCTGACACTCATAATTCACCCCTCCACTTT.

The chain couples TRBV4-3 to TRBJ2-1; TRBD2 matches 13 bases. CDR1 and CDR2 (germline): LGHNA, YSLEER. This CDR3 region has 18 residues. J was trimmed by 2 bases and V by 5 bases; bases with no gene match: 9. CDR3 nucleotide sequence: TGCGCCAGCAGCTTCGGACTAGCGGGGGCTCCCCCCTACAATGAGCAGTTCTTC. Its protein is CASSFGLAGAPPYNEQFF.

This clone was picked up a small number of times. The chain recombines TRBV6-5 with TRBJ1-1, with D possibly being TRBD1 (6 bases). CDR1 MNHEY and CDR2 SVGAGI come from the germline V gene. The CDR3 consists of 14 residues. V lost 5 bases, J lost 0 bases, and 10 bases lay in between. The CDR3 reads CASSPGAVNTEAFF. CDR3 nucleotide sequence: TGTGCCAGCAGTCCAGGGGCGGTGAACACTGAAGCTTTCTTT.

This clone was found a few times. V is TRBV7-2 and J is TRBJ2-3, with TRBD2 matching over 12 bases. The CDR3 totals 15 residues. V shed 3 bases and J 5 bases; nucleotides not matched to a gene: 3. The germline CDR1 and CDR2 sequences are SGHTA and FQGNSA. The CDR3 spells CASSFTTSGGDTQYF. In nucleotides, the CDR3 is TGTGCCAGCAGCTTCACGACTAGCGGGGGAGATACGCAGTATTTT.

The V gene is TRBV2, the J gene TRBJ1-1; 7 positions agree with TRBD1. CDR1 SNHLY and CDR2 FYNNEI come from the germline V gene. The CDR3 spans 13 residues. The J segment lost 4 bases and the V segment lost 7 bases, leaving 6 bases of the junction unmatched. CDR3 residues: CASTPAGGTEAFF. For the CDR3, the DNA is TGTGCCAGCACCCCAGCAGGGGGCACTGAAGCTTTCTTT.

This clone has just a few counts. The chain carries TRBV6-4 and TRBJ1-6, with no clear D. Germline lookup yields CDR1 MRHNA and CDR2 SNTAGT. This CDR3 is 15 amino acids long. Trimming stripped 3 bases from V and 3 bases from J, with 9 bases between. CDR3 nucleotide sequence: TGTGCCAGCAGTGAGCGGGCGAACTATAATTCACCCCTCCACTTT. Translating it yields CASSERANYNSPLHF.

The rearrangement links TRBV9 to TRBJ1-1; maybe TRBD1 (6 bases). The V gene lost 4 bases and the J gene lost 4 bases, with 11 bases spanning the gap. The V gene's germline CDR1 is SGDLS and CDR2 YYNGEE. The length of the CDR3 is 13 residues. CDR3 amino acids: CASSQTGSTEAFF. As DNA, the CDR3 is TGTGCCAGCAGCCAAACAGGGTCCACTGAAGCTTTCTTT.

The chain combines TRBV11-3 with TRBJ1-1, with no clear D. CDR3 length: 15 residues. Germline V gene data show CDR1 as SGHNT and CDR2 as YENEEA. Deletions cut 5 bases from V and 1 base from J, with 14 bases between. The chain's CDR3 is CASSLTSYGNTEAFF. The CDR3 region has the DNA TGTGCCAGCAGCCTTACCTCCTACGGGAACACTGAAGCTTTCTTT.

The table lists this clone with a few counts. J is TRBJ2-3 and V is TRBV25-1; 7 bases are shared with TRBD2. The ends lost 8 bases at V and 1 base at J; junction bases unmatched: 0. Germline CDR1 reads MGHDK; CDR2 reads SYGVNS. The CDR3 extends over 12 amino acids. CDR3 residues: CASGGGTDTQYF. In nucleotides, the CDR3 is TGTGCCAGCGGGGGGGGCACAGATACGCAGTATTTT.

The chain uses TRBV4-3 and TRBJ1-2, with D possibly being TRBD1 (6 bases). The CDR3 runs 17 residues. Trimming cost V 2 bases and J 0 bases, with 16 bases left between them. CDR1 and CDR2 (germline): LGHNA, YSLEER. The CDR3 nucleotides are TGCGCCAGCAGCCAAAATTCAAGACAGGCAACTAACTATGGCTACACCTTC. It specifies CASSQNSRQATNYGYTF.